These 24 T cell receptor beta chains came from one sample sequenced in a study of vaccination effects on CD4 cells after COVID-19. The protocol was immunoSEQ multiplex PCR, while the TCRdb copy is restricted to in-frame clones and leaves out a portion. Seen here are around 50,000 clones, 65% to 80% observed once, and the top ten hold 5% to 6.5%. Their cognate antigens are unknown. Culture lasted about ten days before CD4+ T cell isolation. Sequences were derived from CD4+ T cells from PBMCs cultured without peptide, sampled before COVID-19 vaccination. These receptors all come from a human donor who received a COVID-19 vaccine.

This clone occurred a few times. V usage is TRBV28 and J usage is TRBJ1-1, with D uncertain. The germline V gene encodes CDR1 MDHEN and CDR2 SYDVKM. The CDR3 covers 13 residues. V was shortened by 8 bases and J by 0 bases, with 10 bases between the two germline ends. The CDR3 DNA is TGTGCCAGCTTTGGCCCCATGAACACTGAAGCTTTCTTT. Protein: CASFGPMNTEAFF.

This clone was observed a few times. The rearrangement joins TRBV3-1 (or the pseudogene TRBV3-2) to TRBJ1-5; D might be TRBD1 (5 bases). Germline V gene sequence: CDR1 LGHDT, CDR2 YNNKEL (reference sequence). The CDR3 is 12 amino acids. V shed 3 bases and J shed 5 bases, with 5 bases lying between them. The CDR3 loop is CASSQGDQPQHF. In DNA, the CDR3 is TGTGCCAGCAGCCAGGGGGATCAGCCCCAGCATTTT.

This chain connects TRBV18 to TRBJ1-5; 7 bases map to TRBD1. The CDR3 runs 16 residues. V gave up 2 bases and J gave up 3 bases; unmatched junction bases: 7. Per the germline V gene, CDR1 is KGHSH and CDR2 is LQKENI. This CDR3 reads CASSPSRGAYNQPQHF. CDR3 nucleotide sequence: TGTGCCAGCTCACCAAGCAGGGGGGCCTACAATCAGCCCCAGCATTTT.

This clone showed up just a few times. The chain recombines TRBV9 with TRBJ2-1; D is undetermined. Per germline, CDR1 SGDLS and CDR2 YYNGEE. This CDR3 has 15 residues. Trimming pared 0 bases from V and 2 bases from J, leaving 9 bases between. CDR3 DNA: TGTGCCAGCAGCGTAGCAGAGGCGACCTACAATGAGCAGTTCTTC. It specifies CASSVAEATYNEQFF. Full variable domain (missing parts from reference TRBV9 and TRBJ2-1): DSGVTQTPKHLITATGQRVTLRCSPRSGDLSVYWYQQSLDQGLQFLIQYYNGEERAKGNILERFSAQQFPDLHSELNLSSLELGDSALYFCASSVAEATYNEQFFGPGTRLTVL.

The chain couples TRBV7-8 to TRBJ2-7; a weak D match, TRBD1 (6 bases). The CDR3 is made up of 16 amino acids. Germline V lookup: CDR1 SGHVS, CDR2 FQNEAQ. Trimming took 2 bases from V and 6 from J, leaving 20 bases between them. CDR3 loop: CASSLLADSPTIEQYF. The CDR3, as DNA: TGTGCCAGCAGCTTATTGGCGGACAGCCCTACGATCGAGCAGTACTTC. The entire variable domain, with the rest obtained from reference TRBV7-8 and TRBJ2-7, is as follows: GAGVSQSPRYKVAKRGQDVALRCDPISGHVSLFWYQQALGQGPEFLTYFQNEAQLDKSGLPSDRFFAERPEGSVSTLKIQRTQQEDSAVYLCASSLLADSPTIEQYFGPGTRLTVT.

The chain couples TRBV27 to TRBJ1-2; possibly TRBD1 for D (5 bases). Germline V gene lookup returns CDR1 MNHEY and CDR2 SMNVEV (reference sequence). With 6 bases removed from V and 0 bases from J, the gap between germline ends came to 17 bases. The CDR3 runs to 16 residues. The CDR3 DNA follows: TGTGCCAGCAGCGAGCCAGAACCAGGGACTAACTATGGCTACACCTTC. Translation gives CASSEPEPGTNYGYTF.

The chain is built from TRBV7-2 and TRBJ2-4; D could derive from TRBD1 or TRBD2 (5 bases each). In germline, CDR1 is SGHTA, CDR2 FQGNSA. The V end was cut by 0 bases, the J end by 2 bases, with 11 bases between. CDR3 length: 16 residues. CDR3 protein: CASSLAGWGTKNIQYF. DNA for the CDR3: TGTGCCAGCAGCTTAGCGGGGTGGGGGACCAAAAACATTCAGTACTTC.

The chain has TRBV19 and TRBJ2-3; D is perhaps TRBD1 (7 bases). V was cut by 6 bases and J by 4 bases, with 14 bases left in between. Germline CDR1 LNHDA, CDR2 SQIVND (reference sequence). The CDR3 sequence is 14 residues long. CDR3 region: CASSTDREADTQYF. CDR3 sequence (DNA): TGTGCCAGTAGCACAGACAGGGAGGCAGATACGCAGTATTTT.

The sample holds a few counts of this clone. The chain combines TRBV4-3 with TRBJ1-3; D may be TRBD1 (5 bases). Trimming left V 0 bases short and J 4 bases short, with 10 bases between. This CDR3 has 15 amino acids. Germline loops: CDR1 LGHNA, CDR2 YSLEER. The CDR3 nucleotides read TGCGCCAGCAGCCAAGAAAGGGCAGGGGGAAACACCATATATTTT. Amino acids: CASSQERAGGNTIYF.

The CDR3 loop is CASSQEVVTYYGYTF. In nucleotides, the CDR3 is TGCGCCAGCAGCCAAGAGGTCGTCACCTACTATGGCTACACCTTC. This rearrangement joins TRBV4-3 to TRBJ1-2; unclear D gene. Between the trimmed V and J ends, which lost 0 bases and 3 bases, there was a span of 11 bases. CDR1 LGHNA and CDR2 YSLEER come from the germline V gene. The length of the CDR3 is 15 residues.

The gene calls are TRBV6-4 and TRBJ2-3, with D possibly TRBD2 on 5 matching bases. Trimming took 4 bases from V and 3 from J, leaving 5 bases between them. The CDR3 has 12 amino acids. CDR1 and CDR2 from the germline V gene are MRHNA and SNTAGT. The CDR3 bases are TGTGCCAGCAGTGCGGGGACAGATACGCAGTATTTT. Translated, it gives CASSAGTDTQYF.

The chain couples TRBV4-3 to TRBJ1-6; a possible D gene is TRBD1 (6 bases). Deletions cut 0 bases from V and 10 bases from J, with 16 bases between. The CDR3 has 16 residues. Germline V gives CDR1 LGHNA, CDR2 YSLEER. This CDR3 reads CASSQDPPQGKSPLHF. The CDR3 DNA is TGCGCCAGCAGCCAAGATCCCCCACAGGGAAAATCACCCCTCCACTTT.

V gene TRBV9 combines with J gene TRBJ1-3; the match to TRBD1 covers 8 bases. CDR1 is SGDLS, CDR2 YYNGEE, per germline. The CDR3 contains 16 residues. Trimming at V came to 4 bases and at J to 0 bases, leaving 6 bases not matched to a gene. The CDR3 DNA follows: TGTGCCAGCAGCCCACCGACAGGGGACTCTGGAAACACCATATATTTT. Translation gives CASSPPTGDSGNTIYF.

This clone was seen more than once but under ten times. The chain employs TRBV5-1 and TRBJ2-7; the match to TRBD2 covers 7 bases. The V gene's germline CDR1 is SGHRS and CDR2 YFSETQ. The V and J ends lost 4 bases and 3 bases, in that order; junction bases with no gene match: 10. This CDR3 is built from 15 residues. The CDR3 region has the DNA TGCGCCAGCAGCAGAAGCTACGGGACTAACTACGAGCAGTACTTC. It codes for CASSRSYGTNYEQYF.

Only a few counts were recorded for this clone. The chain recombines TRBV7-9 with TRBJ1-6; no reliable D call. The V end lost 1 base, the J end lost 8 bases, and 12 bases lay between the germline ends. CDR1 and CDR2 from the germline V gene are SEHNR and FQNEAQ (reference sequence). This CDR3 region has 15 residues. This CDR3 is CASSLDRTMDSPLHF. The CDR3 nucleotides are TGTGCCAGCAGCTTAGATCGGACGATGGATTCACCCCTCCACTTT. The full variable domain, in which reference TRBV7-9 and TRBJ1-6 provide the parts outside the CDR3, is DTGVSQNPRHKITKRGQNVTFRCDPISEHNRLYWYRQTLGQGPEFLTYFQNEAQLEKSRLLSDRFSAERPKGSFSTLEIQRTEQGDSAMYLCASSLDRTMDSPLHFGNGTRLTVT.

CDR3 amino acids: CASSQKVANYGYTF. CDR3 in DNA: TGTGCCAGCAGCCAAAAAGTAGCTAACTATGGCTACACCTTC. The chain employs TRBV27 and TRBJ1-2; D gene ambiguous. The CDR3 extends over 14 amino acids. Germline values: CDR1 MNHEY, CDR2 SMNVEV (reference sequence). The V end was cut by 6 bases, the J end by 0 bases, with 11 bases between.

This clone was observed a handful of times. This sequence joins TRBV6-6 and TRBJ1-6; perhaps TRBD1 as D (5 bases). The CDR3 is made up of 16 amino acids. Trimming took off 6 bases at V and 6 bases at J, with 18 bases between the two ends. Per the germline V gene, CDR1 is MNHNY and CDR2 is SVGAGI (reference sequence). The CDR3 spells CASSQPPGLPNSPLHF. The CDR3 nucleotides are TGTGCCAGCAGCCAGCCCCCAGGGTTACCTAATTCACCCCTCCACTTT.

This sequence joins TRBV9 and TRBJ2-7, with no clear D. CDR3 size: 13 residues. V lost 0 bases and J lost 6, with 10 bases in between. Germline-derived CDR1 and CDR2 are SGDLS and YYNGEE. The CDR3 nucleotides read TGTGCCAGCAGCGTAGGTGATGTCGGCGAGCAGTACTTC. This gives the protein CASSVGDVGEQYF.

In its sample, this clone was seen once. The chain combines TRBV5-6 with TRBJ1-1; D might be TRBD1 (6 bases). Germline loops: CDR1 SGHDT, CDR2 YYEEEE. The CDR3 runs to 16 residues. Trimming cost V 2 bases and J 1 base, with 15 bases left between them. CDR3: CASSFWSGVRNTEAFF. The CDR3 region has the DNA TGTGCCAGCAGCTTTTGGTCAGGGGTAAGGAACACTGAAGCTTTCTTT.

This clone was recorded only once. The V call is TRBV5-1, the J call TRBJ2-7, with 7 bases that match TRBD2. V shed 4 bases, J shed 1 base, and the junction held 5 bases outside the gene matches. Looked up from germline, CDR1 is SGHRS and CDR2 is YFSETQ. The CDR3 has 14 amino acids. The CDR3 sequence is CASSISGPSYEQYF. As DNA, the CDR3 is TGCGCCAGCAGCATTAGCGGGCCGTCCTACGAGCAGTACTTC.

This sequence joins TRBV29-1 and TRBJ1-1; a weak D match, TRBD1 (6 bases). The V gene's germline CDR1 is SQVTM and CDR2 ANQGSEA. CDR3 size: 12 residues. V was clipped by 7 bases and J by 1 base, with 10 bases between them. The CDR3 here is CSATQGNTEAFF. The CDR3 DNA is TGCAGCGCCACACAGGGGAACACTGAAGCTTTCTTT. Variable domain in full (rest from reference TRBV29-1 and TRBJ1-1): SAVISQKPSRDICQRGTSLTIQCQVDSQVTMMFWYRQQPGQSLTLIATANQGSEATYESGFVIDKFPISRPNLTFSTLTVSNMSPEDSSIYLCSATQGNTEAFFGQGTRLTVV.

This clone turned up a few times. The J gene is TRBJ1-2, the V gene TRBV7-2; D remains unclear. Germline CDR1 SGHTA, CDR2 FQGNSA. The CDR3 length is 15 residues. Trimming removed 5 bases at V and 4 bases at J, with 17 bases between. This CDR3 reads CASSPPGGATYGYTF. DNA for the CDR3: TGTGCCAGCAGCCCTCCGGGAGGCGCGACCTATGGCTACACCTTC.

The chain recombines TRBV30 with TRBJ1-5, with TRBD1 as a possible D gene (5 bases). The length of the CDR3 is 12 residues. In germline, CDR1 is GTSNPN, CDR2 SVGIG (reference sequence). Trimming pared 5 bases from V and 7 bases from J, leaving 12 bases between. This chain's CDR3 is CAWGGGAQPQHF. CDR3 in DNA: TGTGCCTGGGGGGGAGGGGCACAGCCCCAGCATTTT.

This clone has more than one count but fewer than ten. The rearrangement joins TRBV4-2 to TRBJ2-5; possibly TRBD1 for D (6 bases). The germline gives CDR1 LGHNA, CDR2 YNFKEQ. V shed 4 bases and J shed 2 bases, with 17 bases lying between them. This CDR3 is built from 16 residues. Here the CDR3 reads CASSLRQDSLQETQYF. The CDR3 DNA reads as TGTGCCAGCAGCCTAAGGCAGGACAGTTTACAAGAGACCCAGTACTTC.